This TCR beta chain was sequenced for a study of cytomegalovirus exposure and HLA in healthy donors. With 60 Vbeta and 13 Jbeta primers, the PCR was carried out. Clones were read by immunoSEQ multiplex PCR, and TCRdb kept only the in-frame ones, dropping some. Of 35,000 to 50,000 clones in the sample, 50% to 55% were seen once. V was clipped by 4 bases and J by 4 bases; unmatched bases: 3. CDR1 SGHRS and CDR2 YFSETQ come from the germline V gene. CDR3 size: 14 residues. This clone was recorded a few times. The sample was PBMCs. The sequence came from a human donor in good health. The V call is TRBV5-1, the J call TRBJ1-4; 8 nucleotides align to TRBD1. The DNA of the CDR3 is TGCGCCAGCAGCCCGGACAGGGATAATGAAAAACTGTTTTTT. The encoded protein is CASSPDRDNEKLFF.